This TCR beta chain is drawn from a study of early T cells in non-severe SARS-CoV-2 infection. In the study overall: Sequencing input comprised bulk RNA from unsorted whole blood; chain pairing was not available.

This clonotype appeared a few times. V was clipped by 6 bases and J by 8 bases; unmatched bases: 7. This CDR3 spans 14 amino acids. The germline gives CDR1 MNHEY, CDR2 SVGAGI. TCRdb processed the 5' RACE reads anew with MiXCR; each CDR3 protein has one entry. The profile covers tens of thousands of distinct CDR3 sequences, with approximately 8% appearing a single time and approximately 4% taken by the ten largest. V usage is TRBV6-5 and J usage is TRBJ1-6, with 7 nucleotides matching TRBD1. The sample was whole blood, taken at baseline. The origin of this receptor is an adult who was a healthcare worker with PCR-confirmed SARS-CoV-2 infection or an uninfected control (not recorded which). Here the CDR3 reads CASSPTGFYSPLHF. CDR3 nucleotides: TGTGCCAGCAGCCCGACAGGGTTTTATTCACCCCTCCACTTT.